The present T cell receptor beta chain was sequenced within a study of siplizumab effects on memory and regulatory T cells. Study-wide points: The authors did not confirm suppressive function in proliferating Tregs from siplizumab cultures. Both greater diversity than memory cells and a major contribution to the alloresponse seemed to characterize naive T cells.

Trimming shortened V by 6 bases and J by 3 bases, and 15 bases separated the two germline ends. The germline V gene encodes CDR1 KGHSH and CDR2 LQKENI. The CDR3 has 15 amino acids. Clones were read by immunoSEQ multiplex PCR, and TCRdb kept only the in-frame ones, dropping some. The table lists about 110,000 clones, 92% of them singletons. Notes on this clone: Its antigen remains unknown.

This TCR derives from a human donor in good health. This sequence joins TRBV18 and TRBJ1-5, with unresolved D. Sequencing was carried out using CD4+ T cells sorted from blood. The CDR3 reads CASSPESSTNQPQHF. The CDR3 DNA follows: TGTGCCAGCTCTCCCGAGTCTTCCACCAATCAGCCCCAGCATTTT.